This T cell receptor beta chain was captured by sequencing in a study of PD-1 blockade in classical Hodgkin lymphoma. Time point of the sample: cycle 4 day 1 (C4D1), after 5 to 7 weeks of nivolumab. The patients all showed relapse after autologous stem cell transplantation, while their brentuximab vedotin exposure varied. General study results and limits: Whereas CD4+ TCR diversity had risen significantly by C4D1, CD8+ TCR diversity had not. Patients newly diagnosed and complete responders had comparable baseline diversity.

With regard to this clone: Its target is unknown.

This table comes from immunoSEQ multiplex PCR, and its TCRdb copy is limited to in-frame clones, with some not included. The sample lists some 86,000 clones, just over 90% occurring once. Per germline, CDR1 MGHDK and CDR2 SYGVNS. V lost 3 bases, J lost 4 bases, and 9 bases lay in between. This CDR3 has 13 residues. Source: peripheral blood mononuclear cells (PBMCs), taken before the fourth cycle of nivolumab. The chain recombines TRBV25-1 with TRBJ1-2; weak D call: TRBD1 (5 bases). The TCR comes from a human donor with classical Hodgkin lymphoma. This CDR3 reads CASSESGSYGYTF. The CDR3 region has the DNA TGTGCCAGCAGTGAGTCAGGGTCCTATGGCTACACCTTC.